This TCR beta chain was captured by sequencing in a study of vaccination and CD4 T cells after COVID-19. Study-wide background: Each enrolled participant received a two-dose regimen of either BNT162b2 or mRNA-1273 vaccine.

Germline loops: CDR1 MGHRA, CDR2 YSYEKL. This CDR3 comprises 17 residues. V lost 1 base and J lost 0, with 14 bases in between. Treatment given: roughly 11-day PBMC culture with coronavirus spike peptide pools or control peptides (ViraFEST assay). Using peptide pools, antigen-specific T cells were expanded in ViraFEST before TCRs were sequenced. Positive PCR dates ranged from March to December 2020; these dates predated US Alpha, Beta and Delta variants. Sequencing of DNA taken from cultured CD4+ T cells relied on the Oncomine TCR Beta short-read assay. TCRdb itself ran the PCR reads through MiXCR, one entry per CDR3 protein. The sample carries fewer than 25,000 distinct CDR3 sequences, more than 40% recorded once. A few counts support this clonotype. Its target is not known.

This chain joins TRBV4-1 and TRBJ2-3; D is perhaps TRBD1 or TRBD2 (6 bases each). This clonotype originated in a human donor who had recovered from COVID-19. Sequenced here: CD4+ T cells from blood, cultured in vitro, sampled before SARS-CoV-2 vaccination. The CDR3, as DNA: TGCGCCAGCAGCCAAGCCTTCGGGGGCGCTAGCACAGATACGCAGTATTTT. It is translated as CASSQAFGGASTDTQYF.